These T cell receptor beta chains were read from a single sample in a study of neoadjuvant anti-PD-1 for oral cavity cancer. TCRdb keeps only in-frame clones here, not all; method: immunoSEQ multiplex PCR. The sample comprises some 14,000 clones, about 64% of which are singletons, and approximately 3% rests with the top ten. Sequenced here: PBMCs, sampled after nivolumab (anti-PD-1) treatment. These receptors came from a person aged 35-79 years with oral cavity squamous cell carcinoma. Both conserved end residues are part of each CDR3. D genes are given only for firm matches. For some rows the clone size is stated as once, few or many, or as a class when expanded; others skip it.

cdr3_nt cdr3_aa clone_size j_call d_call v_call
TGTGCCATCAGTGGGGGCGGGAGGAACACAGATACGCAGTATTTT CAISGGGRNTDTQYF NA TRBJ2-3 TRBD2 TRBV10-3
TGTGCCAGCAGCCTTCTCGGGGACTATGGCTACACCTTC CASSLLGDYGYTF once TRBJ1-2 NA TRBV11-2
TGTGCCAGCGGTGACCCCCGGCGTGAAAAACTGTTTTTT CASGDPRREKLFF NA TRBJ1-4 NA TRBV6-6
TGCGCCAGCAGCCCGGGGACTAGCGATAACAATGAGCAGTTCTTC CASSPGTSDNNEQFF NA TRBJ2-1 TRBD2 TRBV5-1
TGTGCCAGCAGTCCTGGGGTTAACTCTGGAAACACCATATATTTT CASSPGVNSGNTIYF NA TRBJ1-3 NA TRBV6-1
TGTGCCAGCTCACCCCCCGGGAGGGGAGGGAACTATGGCTACACCTTC CASSPPGRGGNYGYTF NA TRBJ1-2 NA TRBV18
TGCAGCGTTGAAGGAACCTCTAGCGGGATGAGCTCCTACAATGAGCAGTTCTTC CSVEGTSSGMSSYNEQFF NA TRBJ2-1 TRBD2 TRBV29-1
TGTGCCAGCAGGTTGGAGCACAATGAGCAGTTCTTC CASRLEHNEQFF NA TRBJ2-1 NA TRBV2
TGTGCCAGCAGCGTCCCGGGACAGGGGAGTGAAAAACTGTTTTTT CASSVPGQGSEKLFF NA TRBJ1-4 TRBD1 TRBV7-9
TGTGCCAGCAGTTTAGGCGGGACTAGCGGGAGGGCGCAGTACTTC CASSLGGTSGRAQYF NA TRBJ2-7 TRBD2 TRBV6-5
TGTGCCAGCAGCCGGACGGAGAACTATGGCTACACCTTC CASSRTENYGYTF few TRBJ1-2 NA TRBV27
TGCGCCAGCCTCTCGGATAGCGGTACCGAGCAGTACTTC CASLSDSGTEQYF NA TRBJ2-7 NA TRBV5-1
TGTGCCAGCAGCCTATCCGGACAGGGCATGGGCAATGAGCAGTTCTTC CASSLSGQGMGNEQFF NA TRBJ2-1 TRBD1 TRBV4-2
TGTGCCAGCAGCCCACGTCCGACAGGTGAAGCTTTCTTT CASSPRPTGEAFF NA TRBJ1-1 NA TRBV11-3
TGTGCCACCGCCGCTCGGGGGGGGAACACTGAAGCTTTCTTT CATAARGGNTEAFF NA TRBJ1-1 NA TRBV6-6
TGTGCCAGCAGCTTATCACGGGGGTCATTCCAAGAGACCCAGTACTTC CASSLSRGSFQETQYF NA TRBJ2-5 NA TRBV13
TGTGCCAGCAGCTTGGAGTCAGGCATCATGAACACTGAAGCTTTCTTT CASSLESGIMNTEAFF NA TRBJ1-1 NA TRBV5-6
TGTGCCATCGCCAGGGATAGCACCGGGGAGCTGTTTTTT CAIARDSTGELFF once TRBJ2-2 NA TRBV10-3
TGTGCCAGCAGCCGACCCGACTTGGGGACCCAAGAGACCCAGTACTTC CASSRPDLGTQETQYF NA TRBJ2-5 NA TRBV7-9
TGTGCCAGCAGCCAAGATAGATCTAGCGGCCAAGAGACCCAGTACTTC CASSQDRSSGQETQYF NA TRBJ2-5 TRBD2 TRBV4-2
TGCGCCAGCAGCTCCGGGACAGGGGTACCTAATGAAAAACTGTTTTTT CASSSGTGVPNEKLFF NA TRBJ1-4 TRBD1 TRBV5-1
TGTGCCACCAGCGATCGTAGAATCGATGAGCAGTTCTTC CATSDRRIDEQFF NA TRBJ2-1 NA TRBV15
TGTGCCAGCAGCCCTAACCCGGGCATGAATACGCAGTATTTT CASSPNPGMNTQYF NA TRBJ2-3 NA TRBV11-2
TGTGCCAGCAGCTTAGGGGGAGCCTGGGGAGGACCGCTAGAGCAGTACTTC CASSLGGAWGGPLEQYF NA TRBJ2-7 NA TRBV11-2
TGTGCCAGCAGCTTAGCCTCCACCTACAATGAGCAGTTCTTC CASSLASTYNEQFF once TRBJ2-1 NA TRBV7-3
TGTGCCAGCAGCTTAAGAGACAGGGAGGAGACCCAGTACTTC CASSLRDREETQYF once TRBJ2-5 TRBD1 TRBV5-6
TGTGCCAGCAGCTTAGGTCAGGGGGAACGGGAGACCCAGTACTTC CASSLGQGERETQYF NA TRBJ2-5 TRBD1 TRBV7-8
TGTGCCAGCAGCTTTCCGGACGGCCTCCCGGGGGATACGCAGTATTTT CASSFPDGLPGDTQYF NA TRBJ2-3 NA TRBV7-8
TGTGCCAGCAGTTATACGGGGGGCCCCTCCTACGAGCAGTACTTC CASSYTGGPSYEQYF NA TRBJ2-7 NA TRBV7-9
TGTGCCAGCAGCCACGGTGCAGGGGCCACCGGGGAGCTGTTTTTT CASSHGAGATGELFF NA TRBJ2-2 NA TRBV14
TGTGCCAGCAGTTTTATCGAGATGGACGGAGGGAACACTGAAGCTTTCTTT CASSFIEMDGGNTEAFF NA TRBJ1-1 NA TRBV27
TGTGCCATCAGTGGGACAGGGAACGGGGTAGATACGCAGTATTTT CAISGTGNGVDTQYF once TRBJ2-3 TRBD1 TRBV10-3
TGTGCCAGCAGCTTAGGGTGGCTAGTCGATGAGCAGTTCTTC CASSLGWLVDEQFF NA TRBJ2-1 NA TRBV11-2
TGTGCCAGCAGACGCCCCGGGACAGACAATGAGCAGTTCTTC CASRRPGTDNEQFF NA TRBJ2-1 TRBD1 TRBV6-5
TGTGCCAGCAGTTGGGCGTACAGGGAGACCCAGTACTTC CASSWAYRETQYF NA TRBJ2-5 NA TRBV6-5
TGTGCCAGCAGTGACTACCGCTCTGGGGCCAACGTCCTGACTTTC CASSDYRSGANVLTF NA TRBJ2-6 NA TRBV6-1
TGTGCCAGCAGGGGGACGACCAATGAGCAGTTCTTC CASRGTTNEQFF NA TRBJ2-1 NA TRBV6-5
TGTGCCAGCAGCGACGGGACAGGGGTTGAAGCTTTCTTT CASSDGTGVEAFF NA TRBJ1-1 TRBD1 TRBV9
TGTGCCAGCAGCTTAGGAAATTACGGGGGCCTCTACGAGCAGTACTTC CASSLGNYGGLYEQYF NA TRBJ2-7 NA TRBV11-2
TGCGCCAGCAGCTTGGTCCAGGGCGCGAACACTGAAGCTTTCTTT CASSLVQGANTEAFF NA TRBJ1-1 NA TRBV5-1